The 13 T cell receptor beta chains below were found in one sample sequenced in a study of blood T cell repertoires in COVID-19. Some clones are missing from TCRdb's copy, which holds only in-frame ones; the method was immunoSEQ multiplex PCR. This sample carries about 180,000 clones, around 85% of them seen once, and the ten largest clones take about 9.4%. The sequenced material came from peripheral blood. These receptors were taken from a woman over 75 with acute or convalescent COVID-19.

V gene TRBV27 combines with J gene TRBJ1-5, with D perhaps matching TRBD1 (6 bases). The CDR3 runs to 16 residues. Trimming took 0 bases from V and 0 from J, leaving 9 bases between them. CDR1 and CDR2 from the germline V gene are MNHEY and SMNVEV (reference sequence). CDR3 protein: CASSLSGTISNQPQHF. The CDR3 DNA reads as TGTGCCAGCAGTTTATCGGGGACAATTAGCAATCAGCCCCAGCATTTT.

The V gene is TRBV5-5, the J gene TRBJ1-1, with D possibly TRBD1 on 5 matching bases. Per germline, CDR1 SGHKS and CDR2 YYEKEE (reference sequence). Trimming cost V 4 bases and J 1 base, with 8 bases left between them. The CDR3 consists of 13 residues. As DNA, the CDR3 is TGTGCCAGCAGCCTCGACAGGAACACTGAAGCTTTCTTT. It specifies CASSLDRNTEAFF.

This rearrangement joins TRBV5-6 to TRBJ1-4; possible D gene TRBD1, 5 bases. V lost 6 bases and J 4 bases, leaving 13 bases between the germline ends. Germline lookup yields CDR1 SGHDT and CDR2 YYEEEE. This CDR3 is 14 amino acids long. The CDR3 reads CASTPRQYNEKLFF. In DNA form, the CDR3 reads TGTGCCAGCACCCCCCGACAGTATAATGAAAAACTGTTTTTT.

The chain joins TRBV5-1 to TRBJ2-2; TRBD1 aligns across 7 bases. The germline V gene encodes CDR1 SGHRS and CDR2 YFSETQ. With V trimmed by 6 bases and J by 7 bases, 12 bases remained unmatched. The CDR3 length is 15 residues. As DNA, the CDR3 is TGCGCCAGCATGGGCTCAAGGGGGCGAAACGGGGAGCTGTTTTTT. It is translated as CASMGSRGRNGELFF.

The rearrangement uses TRBV10-3 and TRBJ1-2, with a possible D match to TRBD1 (5 bases). V lost 2 bases to trimming and J lost 2 bases, with 9 bases between them. Germline V gene data show CDR1 as ENHRY and CDR2 as SYGVKD. The CDR3 is 14 residues long. CDR3 amino acids: CAISEMTVNYGYTF. The DNA for the CDR3 is TGTGCCATCAGTGAGATGACAGTCAACTATGGCTACACCTTC.

This rearrangement joins TRBV9 to TRBJ2-4, with TRBD2 matching over 9 bases. This CDR3 has 17 amino acids. V lost 0 bases, J lost 4 bases, and 8 bases stayed unmatched. Per germline, CDR1 SGDLS and CDR2 YYNGEE. The CDR3 region is CASSVGAGGPMKNIQYF. CDR3 sequence (DNA): TGTGCCAGCAGCGTAGGGGCGGGAGGGCCTATGAAAAACATTCAGTACTTC. Full variable domain (rest looked up from reference TRBV9 and TRBJ2-4): DSGVTQTPKHLITATGQRVTLRCSPRSGDLSVYWYQQSLDQGLQFLIQYYNGEERAKGNILERFSAQQFPDLHSELNLSSLELGDSALYFCASSVGAGGPMKNIQYFGAGTRLSVL.

J is TRBJ1-5 and V is TRBV7-2; 8 nucleotides agree with TRBD1. CDR1 and CDR2 from the germline V gene are SGHTA and FQGNSA. The CDR3 sequence is 16 residues long. V gave up 3 bases and J gave up 0 bases; unmatched junction bases: 4. CDR3 residues: CASSFTGGYSNQPQHF. The CDR3 coding sequence is TGTGCCAGCAGCTTCACAGGGGGATATAGCAATCAGCCCCAGCATTTT.

V gene TRBV6-5 combines with J gene TRBJ1-1, with D unresolved. Deletions cut 4 bases from V and 3 bases from J, with 9 bases between. This CDR3 comprises 13 residues. The germline CDR1 and CDR2 sequences are MNHEY and SVGAGI. The CDR3 spells CASSFSRDTEAFF. The DNA for the CDR3 is TGTGCCAGCAGTTTTTCGAGGGACACTGAAGCTTTCTTT.

The chain employs TRBV7-8 and TRBJ2-7; unclear D gene. The V and J ends lost 2 bases and 2 bases respectively, with 7 bases between them. This CDR3 is built from 13 residues. CDR1 and CDR2 from the germline V gene are SGHVS and FQNEAQ. The CDR3 loop is CASSLRVPYEQYF. CDR3 bases: TGTGCCAGCAGCTTACGGGTCCCCTACGAGCAGTACTTC.

V gene TRBV4-3 combines with J gene TRBJ2-7; 10 nucleotides line up with TRBD1. This CDR3 region has 16 residues. From germline, CDR1 is LGHNA and CDR2 YSLEER. V shed 3 bases, J shed 3 bases, and the junction held 8 bases outside the gene matches. The CDR3 bases are TGCGCCAGCAGCCAGGCCCCGGGACAGGGGATCTACGAGCAGTACTTC. Protein product: CASSQAPGQGIYEQYF.

V usage is TRBV9 and J usage is TRBJ1-2; weak D call: TRBD1 (5 bases). Trimming took off 4 bases at V and 4 bases at J, with 11 bases between the two ends. Germline values: CDR1 SGDLS, CDR2 YYNGEE. This CDR3 region has 13 residues. The DNA of the CDR3 is TGTGCCAGCAGCCCACAGGTATCCTATGGCTACACCTTC. Its translation is CASSPQVSYGYTF.

The chain joins TRBV7-2 to TRBJ2-1; D unresolved. Trimming took off 1 base at V and 8 bases at J, with 6 bases between the two ends. Germline V gene sequence: CDR1 SGHTA, CDR2 FQGNSA. The CDR3 contains 12 residues. CDR3 DNA sequence: TGTGCCAGCAGCTTAGTATCCCATGAGCAGTTCTTC. Protein sequence: CASSLVSHEQFF. Supplemented by reference TRBV7-2 and TRBJ2-1, the full variable domain reads GAGVSQSPSNKVTEKGKDVELRCDPISGHTALYWYRQSLGQGLEFLIYFQGNSAPDKSGLPSDRFSAERTGGSVSTLTIQRTQQEDSAVYLCASSLVSHEQFFGPGTRLTVL.

The chain recombines TRBV30 with TRBJ1-1, with 9 bases identical to TRBD1. CDR1 is GTSNPN and CDR2 is SVGIG in the germline V gene (reference sequence). V lost 4 bases, J lost 1 base, and 4 bases stayed unmatched. CDR3 size: 14 residues. The CDR3 nucleotides are TGTGCCTGGAATCGGGGACAGGGGAACACTGAAGCTTTCTTT. Amino acid sequence: CAWNRGQGNTEAFF.